These 2 T cell receptor beta chains were sequenced from one sample in a study of blood T cell repertoires in COVID-19. Repertoires were generated with immunoSEQ multiplex PCR, while TCRdb's copy carries only in-frame clones and drops some. The sample includes about 130,000 clones, more than 80% seen only once; the top ten take roughly 3.2%. The material sequenced was peripheral blood. The receptors were gathered from a woman of 80 years or more with COVID-19, enrolled during active disease.

V is TRBV5-1 and J is TRBJ1-1; 7 bases align to TRBD1. CDR1 and CDR2 (germline): SGHRS, YFSETQ. With V trimmed by 4 bases and J by 2 bases, 2 bases remained unmatched. The CDR3 is 13 residues long. CDR3 residues: CASSRDSNTEAFF. CDR3 sequence (DNA): TGCGCCAGCAGCCGGGACAGCAACACTGAAGCTTTCTTT. The whole variable domain, remainder taken from reference TRBV5-1 and TRBJ1-1, is KAGVTQTPRYLIKTRGQQVTLSCSPISGHRSVSWYQQTPGQGLQFLFEYFSETQRNKGNFPGRFSGRQFSNSRSEMNVSTLELGDSALYLCASSRDSNTEAFFGQGTRLTVV.

This chain links TRBV7-2 with TRBJ2-7; D may be TRBD1 (7 bases). The CDR3 length is 14 residues. Trimming left V 1 base short and J 2 bases short, with 9 bases between. Germline CDR1 is SGHTA and CDR2 is FQGNSA. The CDR3 region has the DNA TGTGCCAGCAGCTTAGGCAGGGGGGCCTACGAGCAGTACTTC. It yields the protein CASSLGRGAYEQYF.